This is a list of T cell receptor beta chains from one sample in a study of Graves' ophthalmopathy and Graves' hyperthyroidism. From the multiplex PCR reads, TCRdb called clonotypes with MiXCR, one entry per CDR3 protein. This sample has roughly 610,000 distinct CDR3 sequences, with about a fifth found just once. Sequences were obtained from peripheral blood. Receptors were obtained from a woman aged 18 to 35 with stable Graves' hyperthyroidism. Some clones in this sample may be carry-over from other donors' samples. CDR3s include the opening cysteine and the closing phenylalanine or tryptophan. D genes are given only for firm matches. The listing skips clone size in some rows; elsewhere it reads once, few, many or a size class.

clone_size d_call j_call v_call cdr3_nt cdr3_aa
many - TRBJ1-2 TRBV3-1 TGTGCCAGCAGCCAAGCCGGGGTGTATGGCTACACCTTC CASSQAGVYGYTF
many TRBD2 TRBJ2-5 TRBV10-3 TGTGCCATCAGTGAGTCGGTTCGGGGGGGACAAGAGACCCAGTACTTC CAISESVRGGQETQYF
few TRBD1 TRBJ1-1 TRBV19 TGTGCCAGTAGTATAACCCCCCCAGGGGGCTTATCAATGAACACTGAAGCTTGCTTT CASSITPPGGLSMNTEACF
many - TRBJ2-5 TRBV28 TGTGCCAGCAGAAACCGGGACACCGATCGGACCCAGTACTTC CASRNRDTDRTQYF
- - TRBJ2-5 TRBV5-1 TGCGCCAGCAGCAAAGGGGGGCAAGAGACCCAGTACTTC CASSKGGQETQYF
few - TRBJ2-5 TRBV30 TGTGCCTGGAGTGTACGCAGGGAGACCCAGTACTTC CAWSVRRETQYF
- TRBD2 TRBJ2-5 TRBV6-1 TGTGCCAGCAGAGCCGTCGGGGGGAGAAGAGAGACCCAGTACTTC CASRAVGGRRETQYF
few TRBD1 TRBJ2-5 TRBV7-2 TGTGCCAGCAGCTTCGCCGGGACAGGTCGAACATGGTACCAAGAGACCAAGTACTTC CASSFAGTGRTWYQETKYF
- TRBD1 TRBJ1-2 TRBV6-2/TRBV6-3 TGTGCCAGCAGTTACTCGCCCGGGACAGGGACAAGAAACTATGGCTACACCTTC CASSYSPGTGTRNYGYTF
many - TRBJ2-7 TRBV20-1 TGCAGTGTAAGGCGGGGAAGCTCCTACGAGCAGTACTTC CSVRRGSSYEQYF
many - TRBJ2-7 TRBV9 TGTGCCAGCAGCGTGCGAGGGGGTGCCTACGAGCAGTACTTC CASSVRGGAYEQYF
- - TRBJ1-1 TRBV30 TGTGCCTGGAGGTTAGGGTCGAACACTGAAGCTTTCTTT CAWRLGSNTEAFF
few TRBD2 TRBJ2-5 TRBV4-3 TGCGCCAGCAGCCCAACCCGGACTAGCGGAGAAACGATCCAAGAGACCCAGTACTTC CASSPTRTSGETIQETQYF
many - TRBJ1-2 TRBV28 TGTGCCAGCAGTTTCTCCGAGCTGGGCTATGGCTACACCTTC CASSFSELGYGYTF
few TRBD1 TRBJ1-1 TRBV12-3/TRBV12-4 TGTGCCAGCAGCCTGGAGGGACAGGGGTGGTCTGAAGCTTTCTTT CASSLEGQGWSEAFF
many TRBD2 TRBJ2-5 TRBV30 TGTGCCTGGAGGACTAGCGGGGGAGTTCGAGGAACCCAGTACTTC CAWRTSGGVRGTQYF
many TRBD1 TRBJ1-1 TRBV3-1 TGTGCCAGCAGCCGAAGACTCGACCCCGGGACAGGGGTCAAGAACACTGAAGCTTTCTTT CASSRRLDPGTGVKNTEAFF
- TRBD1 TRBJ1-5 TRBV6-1 TGTGCCAGCGCGAGTGCGGGACAGGGGACTCAGCCCCAGCATTTT CASASAGQGTQPQHF
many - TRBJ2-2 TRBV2 TGTGCCAGCAGTGCAACCGGGGAGCTGTTTTTT CASSATGELFF
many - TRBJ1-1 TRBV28 TGTGCCAGCAGTTTTCTTCGGACCATGAACACTGAAGCTTTCTTT CASSFLRTMNTEAFF
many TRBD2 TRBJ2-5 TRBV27 TGTGCCAGCAGCCGCTGGGCTAGCGGCCAAGAGACCCAGTACTTC CASSRWASGQETQYF
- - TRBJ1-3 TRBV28 TGTGCCAGCACCCAACTTACTACCTCTGGAAACACCATATATTTT CASTQLTTSGNTIYF
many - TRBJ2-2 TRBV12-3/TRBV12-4 TGTGCCAGCGTCAACCGGGGCACCGGGGAGCTGTTTTTT CASVNRGTGELFF
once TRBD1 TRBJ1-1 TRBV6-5 TGTGCCAGCAGTTACGAAGCCGGGACAGAGAACACTGAAGCTTTCTTT CASSYEAGTENTEAFF
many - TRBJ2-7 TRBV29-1 TGCAGCGTTGGGACAAGCTACGAGCAGTACTTC CSVGTSYEQYF
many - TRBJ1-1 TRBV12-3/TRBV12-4 TGTGCCAGCAGTATCAGGGAGAACACTGAAGCTTTCTTT CASSIRENTEAFF
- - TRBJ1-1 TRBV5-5 TGTGCCAGCAGCTTCTGGGTTTCTGGCCCGAACGCTGAAGCTTTCTTT CASSFWVSGPNAEAFF
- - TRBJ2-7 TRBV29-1 TGCAGCGGCCGGGACAACTCCTACGAGCAGTACTTC CSGRDNSYEQYF
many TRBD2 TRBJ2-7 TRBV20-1 TGCAGTGCTAGATCCCTCGCGGGGGACTCCTACGAGCAGTACTTC CSARSLAGDSYEQYF
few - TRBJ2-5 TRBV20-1 TGCAGTGGAAGGGGGGCCCAAGAGACCCAGTACTTC CSGRGAQETQYF
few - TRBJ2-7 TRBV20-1 TGCAGTGCTAAATACCCGGGACATAAGGACGAGCAGTACTTC CSAKYPGHKDEQYF
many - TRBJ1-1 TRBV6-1 TGTGCCAGCAGTGAATTTTTTGGGACAGAAGCTTTCTTT CASSEFFGTEAFF
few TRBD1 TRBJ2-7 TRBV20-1 TGCAGTGCTAGAGATGCGAGGGGGCGGTTTTATTCCCACGAGCAGTACTTC CSARDARGRFYSHEQYF
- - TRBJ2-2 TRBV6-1 TGTGCCAGCAGTGAGGCCCGGGAGCTGTTTTTT CASSEARELFF
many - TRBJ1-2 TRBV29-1 TGCAGCGTCGACAGTACCCCGAACTATGGCTACACCTTC CSVDSTPNYGYTF
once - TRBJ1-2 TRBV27 TGTGCCAGCAGTCCGTGGGACGGCGGCGATGGCTACACCTTC CASSPWDGGDGYTF
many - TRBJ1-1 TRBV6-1 TGTGCCAGCACCTGGGGACAAGGGAACACTGAAGCTTTCTTT CASTWGQGNTEAFF
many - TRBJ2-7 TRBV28 TGTGCCAGCATTGGGGGAGATACCTACGAGCAGTACTTC CASIGGDTYEQYF
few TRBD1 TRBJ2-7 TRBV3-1 TGTGCCAGCAGCCAGACAGGACAGGGGGTCGAGCAGTACTTC CASSQTGQGVEQYF
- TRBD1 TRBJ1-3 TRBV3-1 TGTGCCAGCAGCCACCGCGCCCCAGGGGGTTGGTTATCGGACACCATATATTTT CASSHRAPGGWLSDTIYF